A selection of T cell receptor beta chains follows, all from one sample in a study of shared clonotypes between healthy human individuals. Profiling relied on immunoSEQ multiplex PCR, and the TCRdb table lists in-frame clones only, not all of them. This sample has 1.6 million or so clones, with just under 99% found just once. Input material: naive CD4+ T cells sorted from blood. These receptors all come from a man aged 25 to 40 in good health. Both conserved end residues are part of each CDR3. The order of the fields is CDR3 protein, CDR3 DNA, clone size, V gene, J gene, D gene. A D gene is named only where the DNA matches it firmly. Rows may omit the clone size; those that give it use once, few, many or a size class.

CATSGLTRDGRLFF	TGTGCCACCAGCGGACTGACCCGGGACGGGAGGTTGTTCTTC	NA	TRBV15	TRBJ2-1	TRBD2
CASSLSGTSTTDTQYF	TGTGCCAGCAGCCTCTCGGGGACTAGCACCACAGATACGCAGTATTTT	NA	TRBV7-2	TRBJ2-3	TRBD2
CAISADRLEQYF	TGTGCCATCAGCGCCGACCGACTAGAGCAGTACTTC	NA	TRBV10-3	TRBJ2-7	NA
CAIGAGGTYEQYF	TGTGCCATCGGAGCGGGAGGGACCTACGAGCAGTACTTC	NA	TRBV10-3	TRBJ2-7	TRBD2
CASSLVKGGYEQYF	TGTGCCAGCAGCTTAGTCAAGGGTGGCTACGAGCAGTACTTC	NA	TRBV7-2	TRBJ2-7	NA
CSARYTDTQYF	TGCAGTGCTCGCTACACAGATACGCAGTATTTT	NA	TRBV20-1	TRBJ2-3	NA
CASSPSGGRGTYEQYF	TGTGCCAGCAGCCCTTCTGGCGGCAGGGGAACCTACGAGCAGTACTTC	NA	TRBV7-9	TRBJ2-7	NA
CATLIVAGIPSSYNEQFF	TGTGCCACCCTGATTGTAGCGGGAATTCCGAGCTCCTACAATGAGCAGTTCTTC	NA	TRBV19	TRBJ2-1	TRBD2
CAWMGGRTDTQYF	TGTGCCTGGATGGGAGGGCGGACAGATACGCAGTATTTT	NA	TRBV30	TRBJ2-3	TRBD2
CASTEAPPAYNEQFF	TGTGCCAGCACCGAGGCGCCCCCCGCCTACAATGAGCAGTTCTTC	NA	TRBV28	TRBJ2-1	NA
CAWRRVLF	TGTGCCTGGAGGAGAGTCCTCTTC	NA	TRBV30	TRBJ2-1	NA
CASSLGLAGADTQYF	TGCGCCAGCAGCTTGGGACTAGCGGGTGCAGATACGCAGTATTTT	NA	TRBV5-1	TRBJ2-3	TRBD2
CASSPPGNSGNTIYF	TGTGCCAGCAGCCCTCCGGGAAACTCTGGAAACACCATATATTTT	once	TRBV5-4	TRBJ1-3	NA
CATSRLDRAKTQYF	TGTGCCACCAGCAGACTAGACAGGGCGAAGACCCAGTACTTC	NA	TRBV15	TRBJ2-5	TRBD1
CASSLVDRLGTEAFF	TGTGCCAGCAGCTTGGTGGACAGGCTGGGGACTGAAGCTTTCTTT	NA	TRBV5-6	TRBJ1-1	TRBD1
CASSLAVGDTQYF	TGTGCCAGCAGCTTAGCCGTAGGAGATACGCAGTATTTT	NA	TRBV7-6	TRBJ2-3	NA